This T cell receptor beta chain was identified during a study of blood T cell repertoires in COVID-19. At the level of the study: PBMCs, B-cell-depleted T cells, or T cells provided the cDNA or gDNA that made up the material.

Germline CDR1 LNHNV, CDR2 YYDKDF (reference sequence). The CDR3 runs to 15 residues. V dropped 1 base and J dropped 4 bases, with 13 bases sitting between them. As originally analysed: Reference gene primer amplification gave nucleated cell count estimates. Clones were sequenced by immunoSEQ multiplex PCR, and TCRdb holds only the in-frame ones, with some missing. V and J calls plus clone size are reproduced from that table; the DNA served to infer D and trimming. Found here are 150,000 to 200,000 clones, roughly 76% of them singletons; the top ten hold about 11%. Seattle-derived patients entered the study during active infection and were followed longitudinally.

The sequence was collected from a woman in her thirties or forties with COVID-19, enrolled during active disease. Sequencing was performed on peripheral blood. This chain joins TRBV15 and TRBJ1-2; D remains unclear. The CDR3 loop is CATSRGGRPTYGYTF. In nucleotides, the CDR3 is TGTGCCACCAGCAGAGGAGGGCGCCCAACCTATGGCTACACCTTC.